This is a list of T cell receptor beta chains from one sample in a study of cytomegalovirus exposure and HLA in healthy donors. TCRdb's copy holds only in-frame clones and misses some; the assay was immunoSEQ multiplex PCR. This table has over 150,000 clones, roughly four fifths appearing once. The specimen was PBMCs. These receptors all come from a woman in her twenties or thirties in good health and CMV-seropositive. CDR3s include the opening cysteine and the closing phenylalanine or tryptophan. A D gene is named only where the DNA matches it firmly. Size is stated for part of the rows, as once, few or many counts, or as a class when the clone is expanded.

size,J,D,V,CDR3,DNA
once,TRBJ1-1,-,TRBV7-9,CASSLTSLNTEAFF,TGTGCCAGCAGCTTAACGAGTCTGAACACTGAAGCTTTCTTT
few,TRBJ2-2,-,TRBV21-1,CASSKAGRATGELFF,TGTGCCAGCAGCAAAGCCGGCAGGGCCACCGGGGAGCTGTTTTTT
once,TRBJ2-7,-,TRBV27,CASSSAVGATYEQYF,TGTGCCAGCAGTTCCGCCGTTGGGGCCACCTACGAGCAGTACTTC
-,TRBJ2-7,-,TRBV6-5,CASTRTGGRKTEQYF,TGTGCCAGCACCCGAACGGGTGGGAGAAAAACCGAGCAGTACTTC
-,TRBJ1-3,-,TRBV6-5,CASSRGAYSGNTIYF,TGTGCCAGCAGCCGCGGGGCCTACTCTGGAAACACCATATATTTT
few,TRBJ1-3,-,TRBV7-9,CASSPGTHGNTIYF,TGTGCCAGCAGCCCCGGGACTCATGGAAACACCATATATTTT
few,TRBJ1-1,TRBD1,TRBV27,CASSLRTGGTEAFF,TGTGCCAGCAGTTTAAGAACAGGGGGCACTGAAGCTTTCTTT
-,TRBJ2-3,TRBD2,TRBV5-4,CASSSPPTGGTAPDTQYF,TGTGCCAGCAGCTCGCCACCCACCGGGGGGACCGCCCCAGATACGCAGTATTTT
-,TRBJ1-1,TRBD1,TRBV4-1,CASSQDSTGNEAFF,TGCGCCAGCAGCCAAGACTCGACAGGGAATGAAGCTTTCTTT
-,TRBJ2-1,TRBD2,TRBV6-4,CASSQVSGGDEQFF,TGTGCCAGCAGCCAAGTAAGCGGGGGGGATGAGCAGTTCTTC
-,TRBJ2-5,TRBD2,TRBV7-9,CASRRPGLGSEQYF,TGTGCCAGCAGGCGTCCGGGACTAGGGTCTGAGCAGTACTTC
once,TRBJ2-7,-,TRBV5-6,CASSDTYEQYF,TGTGCCAGCAGTGACACCTACGAGCAGTACTTC
-,TRBJ2-7,TRBD1,TRBV6-5,CASSQTGGSYEQYF,TGTGCCAGCAGTCAGACAGGGGGCTCCTACGAGCAGTACTTC
-,TRBJ2-1,TRBD2,TRBV15,CATSRAGGVQFF,TGTGCCACCAGCAGAGCGGGAGGAGTGCAGTTCTTC
-,TRBJ2-1,TRBD1,TRBV6-6,CASRDRDRGRNEQFF,TGTGCCAGCAGGGACCGGGACAGGGGGCGAAATGAGCAGTTCTTC
-,TRBJ2-2,TRBD1,TRBV5-4,CASSLQTGLAGELFF,TGTGCCAGCAGCTTACAGACAGGGTTGGCCGGGGAGCTGTTTTTT
-,TRBJ2-7,-,TRBV13,CASSLGAGDYEQYF,TGTGCCAGCAGCTTAGGGGCCGGGGACTACGAGCAGTACTTC
once,TRBJ2-3,TRBD2,TRBV7-2,CASSPTGLAGGGGADTQYF,TGTGCCAGCAGCCCGACCGGACTAGCGGGAGGCGGGGGTGCAGATACGCAGTATTTT
few,TRBJ2-1,TRBD2,TRBV7-2,CASSPSSGRNEQFF,TGTGCCAGCAGCCCCTCTAGCGGGAGAAATGAGCAGTTCTTC
-,TRBJ2-3,TRBD1,TRBV6-1,CASSEVTGGTDTQYF,TGTGCCAGCAGTGAAGTGACAGGGGGCACAGATACGCAGTATTTT
-,TRBJ2-3,TRBD2,TRBV2,CASSWGLAGGTDTQYF,TGTGCCAGCAGTTGGGGACTAGCGGGAGGAACAGATACGCAGTATTTT
-,TRBJ2-7,TRBD2,TRBV5-4,CASSFGREVREQYF,TGTGCCAGCAGCTTTGGGCGGGAGGTTCGGGAGCAGTACTTC
-,TRBJ2-1,TRBD1,TRBV2,CASSRQGAGNEQFF,TGTGCCAGCAGTAGGCAGGGGGCGGGAAATGAGCAGTTCTTC
once,TRBJ2-3,-,TRBV27,CASSSYLPDTDTQYF,TGTGCCAGCTCTTCTTATCTACCTGACACAGATACGCAGTATTTT
few,TRBJ1-2,TRBD1,TRBV11-2,CASSQRFMAGGDGYTF,TGTGCCAGCAGCCAGCGTTTTATGGCAGGGGGAGATGGCTACACCTTC
-,TRBJ2-1,-,TRBV6-5,CASRVQGRDEQFF,TGTGCCAGCAGAGTACAGGGTCGGGATGAGCAGTTCTTC
-,TRBJ1-1,TRBD1,TRBV6-1,CASSEMTGVTEAFF,TGTGCCAGCAGTGAGATGACAGGGGTTACTGAAGCTTTCTTT
-,TRBJ1-2,TRBD1,TRBV27,CASSQGQNYGYTF,TGTGCCAGCAGCCAGGGACAGAACTATGGCTACACCTTC
-,TRBJ1-1,-,TRBV15,CATSRGGVNTEAFF,TGTGCCACCAGCAGAGGGGGGGTGAACACTGAAGCTTTCTTT
-,TRBJ2-2,TRBD2,TRBV2,CASSWTSGSAGELFF,TGTGCCAGCAGCTGGACTAGCGGGAGTGCCGGGGAGCTGTTTTTT
few,TRBJ2-1,-,TRBV6-5,CASRGVGNEQFF,TGTGCCAGCAGGGGCGTGGGCAATGAGCAGTTCTTC
-,TRBJ1-4,-,TRBV20-1,CSAYNEKLFF,TGCAGTGCTTATAATGAAAAACTGTTTTTT
-,TRBJ2-7,TRBD2,TRBV7-8,CASSLGRAGGMGEQYF,TGTGCCAGCAGCTTAGGCCGTGCGGGAGGAATGGGCGAGCAGTACTTC
-,TRBJ2-2,-,TRBV27,CASSRGQVTGELFF,TGTGCCAGCAGTAGAGGACAAGTCACCGGGGAGCTGTTTTTT
-,TRBJ2-3,TRBD2,TRBV19,CASSIETFMTSGSTDTQYF,TGTGCCAGTAGTATAGAGACTTTCATGACTAGCGGGAGCACAGATACGCAGTATTTT
-,TRBJ2-3,TRBD1,TRBV7-9,CASSRLGQGQGDTQYF,TGTGCCAGCAGTAGACTGGGACAGGGTCAAGGAGATACGCAGTATTTT
-,TRBJ2-7,-,TRBV18,CASSPQGIDSREQYF,TGTGCCAGCTCACCACAAGGCATCGACTCGAGGGAGCAGTACTTC
-,TRBJ2-2,TRBD2,TRBV11-2,CASSAFVGGGGELFF,TGTGCCAGCAGCGCCTTTGTAGGCGGGGGCGGGGAGCTGTTTTTT
few,TRBJ1-2,-,TRBV6-1,CASSLGESYGYTF,TGTGCCAGCTCCCTCGGGGAGTCCTATGGCTACACCTTC
few,TRBJ2-3,-,TRBV5-6,CASSQGAQGGAQYF,TGTGCCAGCAGCCAAGGGGCCCAGGGTGGCGCGCAGTATTTT
few,TRBJ1-2,TRBD1,TRBV6-5,CASSYSGTGDWYGYTF,TGTGCCAGCAGTTACTCCGGGACAGGGGATTGGTATGGCTACACCTTC
-,TRBJ1-2,TRBD1,TRBV2,CASSRVTGGAHGYTF,TGTGCCAGCAGTCGGGTTACAGGGGGCGCTCATGGCTACACCTTC
-,TRBJ2-6,-,TRBV7-2,CASSPGVVTSGANVLTF,TGTGCCAGCAGCCCAGGCGTGGTAACTTCTGGGGCCAACGTCCTGACTTTC
-,TRBJ1-1,-,TRBV27,CASRRELNTEAFF,TGTGCCAGCAGGCGGGAGTTGAACACTGAAGCTTTCTTT
-,TRBJ1-2,-,TRBV19,CAISIQGSGYTF,TGTGCCATCAGTATACAGGGAAGTGGCTACACCTTC
once,TRBJ2-2,-,TRBV5-5,CASSLDSSGELFF,TGTGCCAGCAGCTTGGACTCTTCCGGGGAGCTGTTTTTT
-,TRBJ1-1,TRBD1,TRBV7-9,CASSTGARTEAFF,TGTGCCAGCAGCACAGGGGCGCGGACCGAAGCTTTCTTT
-,TRBJ1-1,TRBD1,TRBV6-1,CASSDRADGRGPSRSTEAFF,TGTGCCAGCAGTGATAGGGCAGATGGCAGGGGGCCTTCCAGGTCCACTGAAGCTTTCTTT
-,TRBJ2-7,-,TRBV6-5,CASGSSAYSYEQYF,TGTGCCAGCGGGTCTAGCGCGTACTCCTACGAGCAGTACTTC
-,TRBJ2-2,TRBD2,TRBV9,CASSVAGGPGELFF,TGTGCCAGCAGCGTAGCGGGAGGGCCCGGGGAGCTGTTTTTT
-,TRBJ2-5,TRBD2,TRBV2,CATHGGGGETQYF,TGTGCCACCCATGGGGGCGGGGGGGAGACCCAGTACTTC